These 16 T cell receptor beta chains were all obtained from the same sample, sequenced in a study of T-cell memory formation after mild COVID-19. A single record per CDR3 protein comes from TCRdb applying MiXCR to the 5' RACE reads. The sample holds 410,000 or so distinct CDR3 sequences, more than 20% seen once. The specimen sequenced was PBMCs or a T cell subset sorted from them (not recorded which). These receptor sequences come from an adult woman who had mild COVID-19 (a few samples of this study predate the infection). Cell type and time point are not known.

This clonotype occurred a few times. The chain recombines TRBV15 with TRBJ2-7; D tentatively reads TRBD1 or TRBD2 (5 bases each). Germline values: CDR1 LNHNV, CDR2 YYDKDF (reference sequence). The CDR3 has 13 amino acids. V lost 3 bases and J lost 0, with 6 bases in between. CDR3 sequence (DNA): TGTGCCACCAGCAGGGGGGTCTCCTACGAGCAGTACTTC. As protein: CATSRGVSYEQYF.

The CDR3 is CASSFFRGRYNEQFF. The CDR3 bases are TGTGCCAGCAGCTTTTTTCGGGGGAGATACAATGAGCAGTTCTTC. This chain connects TRBV7-2 to TRBJ2-1; a possible D gene is TRBD2 (6 bases). CDR3 length: 15 residues. CDR1 is SGHTA and CDR2 is FQGNSA in the germline V gene. Trimming took off 3 bases at V and 4 bases at J, with 13 bases between the two ends.

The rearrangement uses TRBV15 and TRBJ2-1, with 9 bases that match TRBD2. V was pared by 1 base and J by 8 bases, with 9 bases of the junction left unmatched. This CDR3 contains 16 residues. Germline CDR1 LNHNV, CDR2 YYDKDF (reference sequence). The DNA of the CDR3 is TGTGCCACCAGCAGAGTCTTTAGCGGGGGAGGCGATGAGCAGTTCTTC. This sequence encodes CATSRVFSGGGDEQFF.

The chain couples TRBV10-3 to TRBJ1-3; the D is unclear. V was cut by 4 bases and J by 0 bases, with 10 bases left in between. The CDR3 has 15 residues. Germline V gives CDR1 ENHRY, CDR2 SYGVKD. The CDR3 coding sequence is TGTGCCATCAGTGCCAGTATCGCCTCTGGAAACACCATATATTTT. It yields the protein CAISASIASGNTIYF.

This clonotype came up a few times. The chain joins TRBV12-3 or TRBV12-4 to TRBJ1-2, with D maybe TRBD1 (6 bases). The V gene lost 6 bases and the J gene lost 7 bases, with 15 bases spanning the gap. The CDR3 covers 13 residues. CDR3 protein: CASRPTGQGGYTF. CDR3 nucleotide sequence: TGTGCCAGCAGACCAACAGGGCAAGGTGGCTACACCTTC.

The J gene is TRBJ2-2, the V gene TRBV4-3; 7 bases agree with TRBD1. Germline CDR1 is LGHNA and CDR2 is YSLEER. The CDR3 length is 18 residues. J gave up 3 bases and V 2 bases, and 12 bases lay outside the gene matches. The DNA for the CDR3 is TGCGCCAGCAGCCAAATCCCCGATGAGGGGGCGGACACCGGGGAGCTGTTTTTT. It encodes CASSQIPDEGADTGELFF.

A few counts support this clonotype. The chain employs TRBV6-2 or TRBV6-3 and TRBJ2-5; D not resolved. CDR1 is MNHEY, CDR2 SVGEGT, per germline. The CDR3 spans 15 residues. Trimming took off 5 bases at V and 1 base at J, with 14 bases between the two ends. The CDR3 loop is CASSTGFKLQETQYF. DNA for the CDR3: TGTGCCAGCAGTACCGGTTTCAAACTCCAAGAGACCCAGTACTTC.

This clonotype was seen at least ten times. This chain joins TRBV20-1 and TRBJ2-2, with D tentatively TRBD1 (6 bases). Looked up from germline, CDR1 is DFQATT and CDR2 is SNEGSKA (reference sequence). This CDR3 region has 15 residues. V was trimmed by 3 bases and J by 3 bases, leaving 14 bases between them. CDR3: CSASPGQWDTGELFF. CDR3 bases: TGCAGTGCTAGCCCGGGACAATGGGACACCGGGGAGCTGTTTTTT.

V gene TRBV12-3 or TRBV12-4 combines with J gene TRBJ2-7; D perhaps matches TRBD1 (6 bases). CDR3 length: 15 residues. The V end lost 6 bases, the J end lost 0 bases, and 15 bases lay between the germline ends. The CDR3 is CASRTTGVSSYEQYF. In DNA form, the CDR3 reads TGTGCCAGCAGAACGACAGGCGTTAGCTCCTACGAGCAGTACTTC.

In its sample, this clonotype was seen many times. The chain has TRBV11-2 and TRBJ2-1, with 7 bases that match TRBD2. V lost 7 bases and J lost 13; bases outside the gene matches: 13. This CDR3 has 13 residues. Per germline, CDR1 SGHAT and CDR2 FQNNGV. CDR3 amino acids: CASTSGTTGVQFF. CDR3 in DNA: TGTGCCAGCACCTCCGGGACTACGGGAGTACAGTTCTTC.

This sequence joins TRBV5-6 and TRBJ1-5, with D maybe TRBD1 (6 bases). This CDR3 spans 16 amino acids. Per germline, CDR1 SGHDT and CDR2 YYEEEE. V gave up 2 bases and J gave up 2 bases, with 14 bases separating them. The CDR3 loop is CASSFRGVGGNQPQHF. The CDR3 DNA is TGTGCCAGCAGCTTTAGGGGGGTTGGGGGCAATCAGCCCCAGCATTTT.

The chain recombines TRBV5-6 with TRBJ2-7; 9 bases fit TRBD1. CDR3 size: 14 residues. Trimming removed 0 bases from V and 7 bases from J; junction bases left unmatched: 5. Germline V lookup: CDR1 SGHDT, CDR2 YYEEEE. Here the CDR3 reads CASSLDRGLREQYF. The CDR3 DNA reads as TGTGCCAGCAGCTTGGACAGGGGGCTGCGGGAGCAGTACTTC.

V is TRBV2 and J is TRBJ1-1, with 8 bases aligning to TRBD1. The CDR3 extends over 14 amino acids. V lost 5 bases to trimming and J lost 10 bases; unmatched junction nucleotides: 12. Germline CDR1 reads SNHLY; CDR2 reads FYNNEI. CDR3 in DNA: TGTGCCAGCAGTCCCCTGACAGGGGCGTCGAGAGCTTTCTTT. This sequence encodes CASSPLTGASRAFF.

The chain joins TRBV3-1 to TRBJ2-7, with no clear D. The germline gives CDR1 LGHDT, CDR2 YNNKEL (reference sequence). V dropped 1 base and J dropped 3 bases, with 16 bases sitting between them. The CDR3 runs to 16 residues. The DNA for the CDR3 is TGTGCCAGCAGCCAAGTCTCCCAACAGAACCTCTACGAGCAGTACTTC. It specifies CASSQVSQQNLYEQYF.

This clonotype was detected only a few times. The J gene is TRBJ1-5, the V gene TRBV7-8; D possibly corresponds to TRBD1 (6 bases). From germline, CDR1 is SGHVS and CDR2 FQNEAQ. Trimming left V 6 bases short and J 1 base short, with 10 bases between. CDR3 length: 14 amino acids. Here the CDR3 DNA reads TGTGCCAGCAGTCGCAGGGGAAGCAATCAGCCCCAGCATTTT. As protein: CASSRRGSNQPQHF.

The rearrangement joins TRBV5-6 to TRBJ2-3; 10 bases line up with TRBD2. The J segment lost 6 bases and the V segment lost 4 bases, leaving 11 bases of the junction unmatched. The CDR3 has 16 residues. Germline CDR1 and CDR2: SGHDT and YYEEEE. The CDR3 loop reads CASSLDLAGVGDTQYF. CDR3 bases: TGTGCCAGCAGCCTGGACCTAGCGGGAGTGGGGGATACGCAGTATTTT.